This entry describes one T cell receptor beta chain. Germline values: CDR1 SGHTA, CDR2 FQGTGA. The CDR3 spans 14 residues. Trimming removed 6 bases from V and 5 bases from J, with 13 bases in between. This sample stems from a study of T cell responses to AZD1222 COVID-19 vaccine. For the study at large: Pooling covered second doses at about 4 or about 12 weeks.

Only in-frame clones appear in the TCRdb table, and some are missing; sequencing was by immunoSEQ multiplex PCR. The sample consists of some 95,000 clones, roughly nine tenths of them appearing once. The rearrangement joins TRBV7-3 to TRBJ2-2; a weak D match, TRBD2 (7 bases). The material sequenced was peripheral blood, taken on day 0 of AZD1222 vaccination. This TCR was sampled from an adult in good health. The CDR3 here is CASSQGGGTGELFF. For the CDR3, the DNA is TGTGCCAGCAGTCAAGGGGGGGGGACCGGGGAGCTGTTTTTT.